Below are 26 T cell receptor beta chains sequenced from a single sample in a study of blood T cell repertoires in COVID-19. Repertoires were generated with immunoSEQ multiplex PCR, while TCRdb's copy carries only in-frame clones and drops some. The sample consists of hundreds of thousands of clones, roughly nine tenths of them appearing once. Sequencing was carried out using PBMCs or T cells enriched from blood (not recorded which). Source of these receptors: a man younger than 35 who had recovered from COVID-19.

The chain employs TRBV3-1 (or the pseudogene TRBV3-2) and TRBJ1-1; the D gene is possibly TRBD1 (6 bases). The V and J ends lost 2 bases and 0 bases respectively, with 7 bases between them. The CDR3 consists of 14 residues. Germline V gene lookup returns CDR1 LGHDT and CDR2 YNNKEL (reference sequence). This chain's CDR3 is CASSQQGLNTEAFF. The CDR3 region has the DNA TGTGCCAGCAGCCAACAGGGGTTGAACACTGAAGCTTTCTTT.

CDR3 in amino acids: CASSHGLNREGFQFF. CDR3 DNA: TGTGCCAGCAGTCACGGGTTGAACAGGGAGGGATTTCAGTTCTTC. This rearrangement joins TRBV6-2 or TRBV6-3 to TRBJ2-1; the D gene is possibly TRBD2 (7 bases). Germline CDR1 is MNHEY and CDR2 is SVGEGT. V dropped 5 bases and J dropped 13 bases, with 24 bases sitting between them. This CDR3 has 15 residues.

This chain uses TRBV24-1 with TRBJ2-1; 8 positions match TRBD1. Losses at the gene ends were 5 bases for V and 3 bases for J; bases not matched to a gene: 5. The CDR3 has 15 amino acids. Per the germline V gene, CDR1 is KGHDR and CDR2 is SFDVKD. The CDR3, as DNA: TGTGCCACCAGTGGGACAGGGAGGTTCTACAATGAGCAGTTCTTC. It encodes CATSGTGRFYNEQFF.

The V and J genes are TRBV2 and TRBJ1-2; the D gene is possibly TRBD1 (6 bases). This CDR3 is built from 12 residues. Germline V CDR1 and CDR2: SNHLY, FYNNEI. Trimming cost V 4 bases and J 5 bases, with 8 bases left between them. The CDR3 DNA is TGTGCCAGCAGTGTCAGGGGTTATGGCTACACCTTC. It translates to CASSVRGYGYTF.

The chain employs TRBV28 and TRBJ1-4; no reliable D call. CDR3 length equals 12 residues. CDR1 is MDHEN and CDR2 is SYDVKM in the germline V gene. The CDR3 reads CAAGVGQEKLFF. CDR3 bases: TGTGCAGCCGGGGTAGGGCAAGAAAAACTGTTTTTT.

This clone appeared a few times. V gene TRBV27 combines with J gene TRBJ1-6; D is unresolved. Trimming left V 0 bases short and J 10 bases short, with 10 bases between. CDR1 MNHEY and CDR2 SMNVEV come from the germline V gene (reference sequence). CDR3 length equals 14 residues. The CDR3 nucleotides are TGTGCCAGCAGTTTATCCCAACTCGCCTCACCCCTCCACTTT. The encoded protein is CASSLSQLASPLHF.

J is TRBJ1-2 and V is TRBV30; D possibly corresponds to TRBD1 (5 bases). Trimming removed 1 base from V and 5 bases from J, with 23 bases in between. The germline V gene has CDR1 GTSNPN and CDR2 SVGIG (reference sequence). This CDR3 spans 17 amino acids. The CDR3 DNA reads TGTGCCTGGAGTGAACTCGAAAAACTCTCAGGGCGGTATGGCTACACCTTC. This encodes CAWSELEKLSGRYGYTF.

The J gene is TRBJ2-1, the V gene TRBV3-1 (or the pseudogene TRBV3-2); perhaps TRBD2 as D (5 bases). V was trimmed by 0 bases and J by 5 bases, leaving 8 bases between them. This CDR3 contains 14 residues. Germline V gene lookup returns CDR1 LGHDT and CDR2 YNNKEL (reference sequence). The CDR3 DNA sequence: TGTGCCAGCAGCCAAGACGGGGTTAACAATGAGCAGTTCTTC. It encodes CASSQDGVNNEQFF.

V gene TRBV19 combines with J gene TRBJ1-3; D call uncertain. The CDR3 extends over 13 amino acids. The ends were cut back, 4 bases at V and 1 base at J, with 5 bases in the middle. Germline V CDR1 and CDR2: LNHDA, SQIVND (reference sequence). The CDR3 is CASSTTSGNTIYF. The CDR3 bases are TGTGCCAGTAGTACCACTTCTGGAAACACCATATATTTT. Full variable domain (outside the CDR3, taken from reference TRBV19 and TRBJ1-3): DGGITQSPKYLFRKEGQNVTLSCEQNLNHDAMYWYRQDPGQGLRLIYYSQIVNDFQKGDIAEGYSVSREKKESFPLTVTSAQKNPTAFYLCASSTTSGNTIYFGEGSWLTVV.

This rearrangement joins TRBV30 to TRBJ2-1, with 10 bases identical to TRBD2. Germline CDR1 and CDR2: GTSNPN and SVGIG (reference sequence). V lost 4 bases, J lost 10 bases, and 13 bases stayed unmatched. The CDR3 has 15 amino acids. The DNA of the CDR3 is TGTGCCTGGACTAGACTAGCGGGCACCCAAGGGGAGCAGTTCTTC. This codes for CAWTRLAGTQGEQFF. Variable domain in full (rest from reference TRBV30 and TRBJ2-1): SQTIHQWPATLVQPVGSPLSLECTVEGTSNPNLYWYRQAAGRGLQLLFYSVGIGQISSEVPQNLSASRPQDRQFILSSKKLLLSDSGFYLCAWTRLAGTQGEQFFGPGTRLTVL.

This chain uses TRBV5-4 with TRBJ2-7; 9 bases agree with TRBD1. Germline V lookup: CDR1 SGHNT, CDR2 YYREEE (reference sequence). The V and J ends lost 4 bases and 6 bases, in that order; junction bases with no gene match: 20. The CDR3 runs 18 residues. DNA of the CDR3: TGTGCCAGCAGCCCGACCACCCCCAGGGGACAGGGTGCCTCCGAGCAGTACTTC. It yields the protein CASSPTTPRGQGASEQYF.

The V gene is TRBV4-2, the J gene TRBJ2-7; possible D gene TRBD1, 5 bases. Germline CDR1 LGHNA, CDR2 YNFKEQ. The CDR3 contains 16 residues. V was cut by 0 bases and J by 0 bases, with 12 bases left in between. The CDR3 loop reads CASSQDKGVSSYEQYF. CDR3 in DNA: TGTGCCAGCAGCCAAGATAAAGGGGTGAGCTCCTACGAGCAGTACTTC.

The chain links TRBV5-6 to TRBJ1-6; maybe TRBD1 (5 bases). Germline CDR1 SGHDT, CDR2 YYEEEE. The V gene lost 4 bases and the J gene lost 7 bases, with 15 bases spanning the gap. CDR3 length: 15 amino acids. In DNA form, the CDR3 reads TGTGCCAGCAGCAGGGGACTGTATGGGAATTCACCCCTCCACTTT. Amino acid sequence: CASSRGLYGNSPLHF.

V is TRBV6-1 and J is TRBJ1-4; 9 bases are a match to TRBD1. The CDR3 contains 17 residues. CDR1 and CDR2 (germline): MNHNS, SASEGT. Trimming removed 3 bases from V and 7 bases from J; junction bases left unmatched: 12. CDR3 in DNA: TGTGCCAGCAGTGACTACGCACAGGGGGCAGGAGGTGAAAAACTGTTTTTT. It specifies CASSDYAQGAGGEKLFF.

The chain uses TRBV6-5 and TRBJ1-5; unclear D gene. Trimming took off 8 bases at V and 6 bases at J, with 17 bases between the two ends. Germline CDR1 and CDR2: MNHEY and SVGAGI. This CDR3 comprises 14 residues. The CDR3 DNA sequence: TGTGCCAGCGTGGAGGCGGGTGGCAGTCAGCCCCAGCATTTT. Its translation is CASVEAGGSQPQHF.

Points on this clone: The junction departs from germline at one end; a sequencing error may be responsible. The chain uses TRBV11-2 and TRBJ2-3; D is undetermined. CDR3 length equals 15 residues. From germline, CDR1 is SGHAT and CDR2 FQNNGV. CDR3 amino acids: CASSLESPDTDTQYF. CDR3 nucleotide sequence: TGTGCCAGCAGCCTAGAATCGCCAGACACAGATACGCAGTATTTT.

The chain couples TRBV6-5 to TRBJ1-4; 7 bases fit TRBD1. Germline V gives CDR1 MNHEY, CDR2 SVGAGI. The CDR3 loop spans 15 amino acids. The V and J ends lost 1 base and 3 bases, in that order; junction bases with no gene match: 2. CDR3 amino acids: CASSYFGTANEKLFF. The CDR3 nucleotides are TGTGCCAGCAGTTACTTTGGGACAGCTAATGAAAAACTGTTTTTT.

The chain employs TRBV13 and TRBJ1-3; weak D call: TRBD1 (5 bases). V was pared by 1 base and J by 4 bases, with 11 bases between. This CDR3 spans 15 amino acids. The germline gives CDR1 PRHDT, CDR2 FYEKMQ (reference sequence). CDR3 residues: CASSLVGGSGNTIYF. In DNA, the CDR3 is TGTGCCAGCAGCTTAGTTGGGGGGTCGGGAAACACCATATATTTT.

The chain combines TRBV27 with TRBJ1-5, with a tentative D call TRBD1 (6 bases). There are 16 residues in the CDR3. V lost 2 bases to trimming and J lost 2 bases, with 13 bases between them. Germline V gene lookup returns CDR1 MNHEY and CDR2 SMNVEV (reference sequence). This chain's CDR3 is CASSLGGNWGNQPQHF. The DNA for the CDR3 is TGTGCCAGCAGTTTAGGGGGCAACTGGGGCAATCAGCCCCAGCATTTT.

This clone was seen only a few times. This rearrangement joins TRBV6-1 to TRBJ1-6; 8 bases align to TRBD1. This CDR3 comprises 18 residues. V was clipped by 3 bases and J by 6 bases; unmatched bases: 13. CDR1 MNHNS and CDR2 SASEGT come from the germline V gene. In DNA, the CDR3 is TGTGCCAGCAGTGACCCATGGGGGGCAGGGGGCCGTAATTCACCCCTCCACTTT. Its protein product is CASSDPWGAGGRNSPLHF.

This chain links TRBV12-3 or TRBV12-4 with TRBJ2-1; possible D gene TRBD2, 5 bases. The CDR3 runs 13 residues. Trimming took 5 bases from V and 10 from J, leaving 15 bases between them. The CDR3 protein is CASSPGPASEQFF. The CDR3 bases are TGTGCCAGCAGTCCCGGCCCGGCTAGCGAGCAGTTCTTC.

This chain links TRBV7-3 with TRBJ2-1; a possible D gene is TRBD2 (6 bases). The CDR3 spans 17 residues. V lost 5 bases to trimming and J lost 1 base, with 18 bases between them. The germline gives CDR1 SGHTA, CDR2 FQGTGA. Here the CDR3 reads CASSGRLVARSYNEQFF. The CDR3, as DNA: TGTGCCAGCAGCGGAAGACTAGTAGCAAGGTCCTACAATGAGCAGTTCTTC.

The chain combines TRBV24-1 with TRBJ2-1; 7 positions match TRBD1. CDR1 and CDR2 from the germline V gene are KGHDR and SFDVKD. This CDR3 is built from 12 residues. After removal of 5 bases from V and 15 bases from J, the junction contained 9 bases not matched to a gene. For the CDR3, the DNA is TGTGCCACCAGTGGAGGGGGCCTAGGATGGTTCTTC. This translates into CATSGGGLGWFF.

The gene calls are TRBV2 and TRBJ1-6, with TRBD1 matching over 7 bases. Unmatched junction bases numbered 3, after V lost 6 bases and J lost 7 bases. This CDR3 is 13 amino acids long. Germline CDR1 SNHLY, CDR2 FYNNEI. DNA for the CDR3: TGTGCCAGCAGGGAACAGGGGAATTCACCCCTCCACTTT. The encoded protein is CASREQGNSPLHF. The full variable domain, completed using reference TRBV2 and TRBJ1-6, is EPEVTQTPSHQVTQMGQEVILRCVPISNHLYFYWYRQILGQKVEFLVSFYNNEISEKSEIFDDQFSVERPDGSNFTLKIRSTKLEDSAMYFCASREQGNSPLHFGNGTRLTVT.

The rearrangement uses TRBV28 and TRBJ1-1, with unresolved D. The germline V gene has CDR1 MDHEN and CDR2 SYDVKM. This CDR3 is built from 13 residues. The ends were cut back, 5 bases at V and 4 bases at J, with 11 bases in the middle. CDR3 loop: CASSRRGGTEAFF. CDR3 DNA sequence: TGTGCCAGCAGTCGTCGTGGCGGCACTGAAGCTTTCTTT.

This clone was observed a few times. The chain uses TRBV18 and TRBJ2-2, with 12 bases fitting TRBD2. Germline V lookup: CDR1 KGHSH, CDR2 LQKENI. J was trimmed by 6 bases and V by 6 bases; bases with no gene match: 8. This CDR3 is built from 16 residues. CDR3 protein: CASSQGLAGTSGELFF. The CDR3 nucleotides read TGTGCCAGCTCCCAAGGACTAGCGGGGACCTCCGGGGAGCTGTTTTTT.